Below, 20 T cell receptor beta chains from the same sample are listed, as sequenced in a study of patients and donors after allogeneic stem cell transplantation. TCRdb reprocessed the RT-PCR reads via MiXCR and lists one record per CDR3 protein. Of 25,000 or so distinct CDR3 sequences in the sample, 7.5% to 9% are singletons; the top ten hold nearly 50%. The specimen sequenced was blood, either unsorted or a sorted T cell fraction (not recorded which). The receptors derive from a human donor who was either an allogeneic HSCT recipient or a stem cell or donor lymphocyte infusion donor (not recorded which). It is not recorded whose cells these are; they may come from a transplant donor.

At least ten counts were recorded for this clonotype. The chain joins TRBV7-8 to TRBJ2-5; 10 bases align to TRBD2. The germline CDR1 and CDR2 sequences are SGHVS and FQNEAQ. J lost 6 bases, V lost 5 bases, and 6 bases had no gene match. This CDR3 has 14 residues. In nucleotides, the CDR3 is TGTGCCAGCAGCCCTAGCGGGAGCGGACAGACCCAGTACTTC. It yields the protein CASSPSGSGQTQYF. The full variable domain, its missing parts supplied by reference TRBV7-8 and TRBJ2-5, is GAGVSQSPRYKVAKRGQDVALRCDPISGHVSLFWYQQALGQGPEFLTYFQNEAQLDKSGLPSDRFFAERPEGSVSTLKIQRTQQEDSAVYLCASSPSGSGQTQYFGPGTRLLVL.

This clonotype was seen a handful of times. The chain recombines TRBV7-3 with TRBJ2-2; D remains unclear. V shed 1 base and J shed 0 bases, with 6 bases lying between them. The CDR3 totals 15 residues. Germline V gene data show CDR1 as SGHTA and CDR2 as FQGTGA. The CDR3 loop is CASSLSSANTGELFF. The CDR3 bases are TGTGCCAGCAGCTTAAGCAGCGCGAACACCGGGGAGCTGTTTTTT.

This clonotype was counted at least ten times. V usage is TRBV29-1 and J usage is TRBJ2-1; 10 bases agree with TRBD1. Germline V lookup: CDR1 SQVTM, CDR2 ANQGSEA. This CDR3 contains 16 residues. V was pared by 7 bases and J by 6 bases, with 15 bases of the junction left unmatched. The CDR3 DNA reads as TGCAGCGCCACAAAAAGGACAGGGGGGTCTGCCAATGAGCAGTTCTTC. This codes for CSATKRTGGSANEQFF.

This clonotype was counted ten times or more. V is TRBV12-5 and J is TRBJ2-1; 8 bases align to TRBD1. Germline V gives CDR1 LGHNT, CDR2 FRNRAP. The CDR3 covers 17 residues. V lost 1 base to trimming and J lost 5 bases; unmatched junction nucleotides: 10. The CDR3 loop reads CASGLALKDRANNEQFF. The CDR3 region has the DNA TGTGCTAGTGGTTTGGCCCTCAAGGACAGGGCGAACAATGAGCAGTTCTTC.

This clonotype was counted a few times. V is TRBV9 and J is TRBJ2-7; 7 bases align to TRBD1. The CDR3 covers 15 residues. J lost 7 bases, V lost 3 bases, and 13 bases had no gene match. Germline V gene sequence: CDR1 SGDLS, CDR2 YYNGEE. The CDR3 DNA sequence: TGTGCCAGCAGCGCGCAAGGGGGCCTCGGCTGGGAGCAGTACTTC. Protein sequence: CASSAQGGLGWEQYF.

The V call is TRBV2, the J call TRBJ2-2; TRBD1 matches 8 bases. Germline-derived CDR1 and CDR2 are SNHLY and FYNNEI. V was pared by 3 bases and J by 5 bases, with 8 bases of the junction left unmatched. The CDR3 has 16 residues. The CDR3 DNA is TGTGCCAGCAGTGATTCCAGGGGGCTTGGGACCGGGGAGCTGTTTTTT. Translating it yields CASSDSRGLGTGELFF.

The chain has TRBV2 and TRBJ2-3; D remains unclear. This CDR3 region has 14 residues. The V end was cut by 0 bases, the J end by 3 bases, with 7 bases between. The germline gives CDR1 SNHLY, CDR2 FYNNEI. The CDR3 here is CASSEALGTDTQYF. In DNA, the CDR3 is TGTGCCAGCAGTGAAGCGCTGGGAACAGATACGCAGTATTTT. Full variable domain (outside the CDR3, taken from reference TRBV2 and TRBJ2-3): EPEVTQTPSHQVTQMGQEVILRCVPISNHLYFYWYRQILGQKVEFLVSFYNNEISEKSEIFDDQFSVERPDGSNFTLKIRSTKLEDSAMYFCASSEALGTDTQYFGPGTRLTVL.

This clonotype occurred many times. This chain connects TRBV9 to TRBJ2-1, with 10 nucleotides matching TRBD2. The CDR3 sequence is 15 residues long. Germline CDR1 SGDLS, CDR2 YYNGEE. Trimming at V came to 5 bases and at J to 3 bases, leaving 5 bases not matched to a gene. The CDR3 DNA is TGTGCCAGCAGTGTTAGCGGGGGGATCTACAATGAGCAGTTCTTC. The encoded protein is CASSVSGGIYNEQFF. The full variable domain, completed using reference TRBV9 and TRBJ2-1, is DSGVTQTPKHLITATGQRVTLRCSPRSGDLSVYWYQQSLDQGLQFLIQYYNGEERAKGNILERFSAQQFPDLHSELNLSSLELGDSALYFCASSVSGGIYNEQFFGPGTRLTVL.

This clonotype was observed at least ten times. The rearrangement uses TRBV30 and TRBJ2-6; tentatively, D is TRBD1 (6 bases). This CDR3 has 18 amino acids. The V gene's germline CDR1 is GTSNPN and CDR2 SVGIG (reference sequence). The germline V and J ends were trimmed by 1 base and 0 bases, with 16 bases remaining between them. The CDR3 DNA reads TGTGCCTGGAGTGCATTGACAGGTGGGGTCTCTGGGGCCAACGTCCTGACTTTC. It encodes CAWSALTGGVSGANVLTF.

This clonotype was seen many times. V usage is TRBV9 and J usage is TRBJ2-5; 10 bases map to TRBD2. J was trimmed by 1 base and V by 1 base; bases with no gene match: 1. CDR1 is SGDLS, CDR2 YYNGEE, per germline. CDR3 size: 15 residues. CDR3 DNA: TGTGCCAGCAGCGTACTAGCGGGAGCCCAAGAGACCCAGTACTTC. Translated: CASSVLAGAQETQYF.

Only a few counts were recorded for this clonotype. The CDR3 nucleotides read TGTGCCAGAAACAGGGGTGGCTACACCTTC. Translating gives CARNRGGYTF. The rearrangement joins TRBV6-7 to TRBJ1-2, with 7 bases matching TRBD1. TRBV6-7 is assigned to the ORF class and has an uncertain function. V shed 9 bases, J shed 7 bases, and the junction held 2 bases outside the gene matches. There are 10 residues in the CDR3.

This clonotype was seen a handful of times. J is TRBJ2-3 and V is TRBV7-2; D call uncertain. Germline V CDR1 and CDR2: SGHTA, FQGNSA. V was shortened by 6 bases and J by 2 bases, with 9 bases between the two germline ends. This CDR3 spans 13 amino acids. The CDR3 DNA reads TGTGCCAGCAGTTATTATCTCACAGATACGCAGTATTTT. This gives the protein CASSYYLTDTQYF.

This clonotype was seen ten or more times. The V call is TRBV20-1, the J call TRBJ2-5, with D perhaps TRBD1 or TRBD2 (5 bases each). Trimming removed 5 bases at V and 2 bases at J, with 15 bases between. This CDR3 comprises 14 residues. Germline CDR1 reads DFQATT; CDR2 reads SNEGSKA (reference sequence). CDR3 sequence reads: CSAPPGTNQETQYF. CDR3 in DNA: TGCAGTGCTCCCCCCGGGACCAATCAAGAGACCCAGTACTTC.

This clonotype occurred many times. The V gene is TRBV19, the J gene TRBJ1-5, with TRBD1 matching 7 bases. Germline assignment: CDR1 LNHDA and CDR2 SQIVND (reference sequence). This CDR3 is 15 amino acids long. With V trimmed by 6 bases and J by 1 base, 6 bases remained unmatched. The CDR3 sequence: CASRLDRASNQPQHF. The CDR3 coding sequence is TGTGCCAGTAGGCTAGACAGGGCCAGCAATCAGCCCCAGCATTTT.

At least ten counts were recorded for this clonotype. This chain joins TRBV20-1 and TRBJ1-1, with D unclear. V lost 0 bases, J lost 1 base, and 3 bases lay in between. The CDR3 totals 12 residues. CDR1 and CDR2 (germline): DFQATT, SNEGSKA (reference sequence). CDR3 amino acids: CSARDGNTEAFF. CDR3 DNA: TGCAGTGCTAGAGACGGGAACACTGAAGCTTTCTTT.

This clonotype was found many times. This chain uses TRBV5-4 with TRBJ2-5, with 11 bases aligning to TRBD2. Trimming took 2 bases from V and 3 from J; bases not matched to a gene: 3. Per germline, CDR1 SGHNT and CDR2 YYREEE (reference sequence). The CDR3 is made up of 15 amino acids. For the CDR3, the DNA is TGTGCCAGCAGCTTTGGGGGACTAGCGGAAGAGACCCAGTACTTC. Translating it yields CASSFGGLAEETQYF.

This chain's CDR3 is CASSLVLAGGYEQYF. As DNA, the CDR3 is TGCGCCAGCAGCTTGGTGTTAGCGGGGGGTTACGAGCAGTACTTC. The chain is built from TRBV5-1 and TRBJ2-7; 10 positions match TRBD2. The CDR3 spans 15 residues. J gave up 4 bases and V 0 bases, and 4 bases lay outside the gene matches. The germline gives CDR1 SGHRS, CDR2 YFSETQ.

The sample holds many counts of this clonotype. The rearrangement links TRBV6-1 to TRBJ1-5; D is unclear. CDR3 size: 13 residues. The V end lost 0 bases, the J end lost 6 bases, and 6 bases lay between the germline ends. The germline CDR1 and CDR2 sequences are MNHNS and SASEGT. The CDR3 region has the DNA TGTGCCAGCAGTGAAGCGCGTGGTCAGCCCCAGCATTTT. This translates into CASSEARGQPQHF.

The chain carries TRBV20-1 and TRBJ2-1; 13 bases map to TRBD2. The CDR3 is 14 residues long. Germline-derived CDR1 and CDR2 are DFQATT and SNEGSKA (reference sequence). V lost 5 bases to trimming and J lost 7 bases; unmatched junction nucleotides: 5. Here the CDR3 reads CSAPGLAGDNEQFF. CDR3 DNA sequence: TGCAGTGCTCCAGGACTAGCGGGAGATAATGAGCAGTTCTTC.

Here the CDR3 reads CASSTGQGDQPQHF. The CDR3 DNA is TGTGCCAGCAGTACTGGACAGGGGGATCAGCCCCAGCATTTT. The chain links TRBV28 to TRBJ1-5; 10 bases map to TRBD1. The V segment lost 5 bases and the J segment 5 bases; nucleotides outside the gene matches: 3. Germline lookup yields CDR1 MDHEN and CDR2 SYDVKM. The CDR3 has 14 residues.